This T cell receptor (beta chain) was recorded in a study of identical twins. TCRdb itself ran the 5' RACE reads through MiXCR, one entry per CDR3 protein. Here the sample spans around 530,000 distinct CDR3 sequences, 13% to 15% being singletons. This clonotype was detected a few times. Germline CDR1 and CDR2: MNHNS and SASEGT. Trimming removed 6 bases from V and 7 bases from J, with 16 bases in between. CDR3 length equals 13 residues. These data also formed part of another study, on yellow fever vaccine responses in identical twins.

The TCR sequence derives from a woman aged 18-29 years in good health. Material for sequencing was CD4+ T cells sorted from blood. The chain uses TRBV6-1 and TRBJ2-7; D ambiguous. CDR3 in amino acids: CASSPVQLREQYV. CDR3 DNA sequence: TGTGCCAGCAGCCCGGTGCAGCTACGGGAGCAGTACGTC.